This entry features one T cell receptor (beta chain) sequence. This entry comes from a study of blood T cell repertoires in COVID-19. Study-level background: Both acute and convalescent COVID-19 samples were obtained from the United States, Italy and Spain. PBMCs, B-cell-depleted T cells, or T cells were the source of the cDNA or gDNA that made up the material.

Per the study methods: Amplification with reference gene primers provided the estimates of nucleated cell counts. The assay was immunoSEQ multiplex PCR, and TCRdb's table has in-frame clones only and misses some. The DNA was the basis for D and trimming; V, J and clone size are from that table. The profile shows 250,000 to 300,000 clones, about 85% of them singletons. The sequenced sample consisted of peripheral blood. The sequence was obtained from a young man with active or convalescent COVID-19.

The CDR3 region has the DNA TGCAGTGCTACTGACATCTCTGGAAACACCATATATTTT. This sequence encodes CSATDISGNTIYF. J is TRBJ1-3 and V is TRBV20-1; no definite D call. V was cut by 4 bases and J by 0 bases, with 7 bases left in between. This CDR3 contains 13 residues. In germline, CDR1 is DFQATT, CDR2 SNEGSKA (reference sequence).